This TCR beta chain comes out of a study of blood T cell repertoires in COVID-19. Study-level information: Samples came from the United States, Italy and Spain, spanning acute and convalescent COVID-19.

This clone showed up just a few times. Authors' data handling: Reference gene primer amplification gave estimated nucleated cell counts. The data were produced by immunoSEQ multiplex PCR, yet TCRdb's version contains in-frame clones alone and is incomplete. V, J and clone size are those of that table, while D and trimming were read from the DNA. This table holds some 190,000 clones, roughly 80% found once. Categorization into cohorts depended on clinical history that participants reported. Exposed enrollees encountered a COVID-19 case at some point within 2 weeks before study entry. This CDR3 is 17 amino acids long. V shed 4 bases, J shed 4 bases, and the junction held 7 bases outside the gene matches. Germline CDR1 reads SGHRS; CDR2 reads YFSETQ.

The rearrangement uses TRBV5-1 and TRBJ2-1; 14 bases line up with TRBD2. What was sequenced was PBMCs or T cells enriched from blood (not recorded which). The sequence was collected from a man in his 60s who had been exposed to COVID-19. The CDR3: CASSVGLAGVGYNEQFF. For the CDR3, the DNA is TGCGCCAGCAGCGTGGGACTAGCGGGAGTGGGATACAATGAGCAGTTCTTC.